Shown below are 9 T cell receptor beta chains from a single sample sequenced in a study of blood T cell repertoires in COVID-19. Sequencing used immunoSEQ multiplex PCR; TCRdb keeps in-frame clones, though not all of them. The repertoire includes some 110,000 clones, 71% of them detected once, and 0.8% to 1% sits in the top ten. The sample taken for sequencing was peripheral blood. These receptors came from a human donor with acute or convalescent COVID-19. The donor label of this sample is uncertain.

This clone has more than one count but fewer than ten. The chain couples TRBV6-1 to TRBJ2-1; 14 bases are shared with TRBD2. The CDR3 extends over 16 amino acids. The germline V gene encodes CDR1 MNHNS and CDR2 SASEGT. V was pared by 4 bases and J by 6 bases, with 5 bases of the junction left unmatched. The CDR3 region has the DNA TGTGCCAGCAGTGTGGGGACTAGCGGGGGACTCAATGAGCAGTTCTTC. Translating it yields CASSVGTSGGLNEQFF.

The gene calls are TRBV5-1 and TRBJ2-3, with 7 positions matching TRBD1. The CDR3 is 13 amino acids. Germline V gene lookup returns CDR1 SGHRS and CDR2 YFSETQ. The V gene end was trimmed by 1 base and the J gene end by 5 bases; junction bases not matched to a gene: 1. In DNA form, the CDR3 reads TGCGCCAGCAGCTTGCGGACAGGAGATACGCAGTATTTT. This sequence encodes CASSLRTGDTQYF.

This clone was counted only a few times. The J gene is TRBJ2-1, the V gene TRBV2, with 9 bases that match TRBD2. The CDR3 length is 15 residues. Germline V CDR1 and CDR2: SNHLY, FYNNEI. The ends lost 5 bases at V and 5 bases at J; junction bases unmatched: 7. The CDR3 sequence: CASSPGRGGHNEQFF. CDR3 coding DNA: TGTGCCAGCAGTCCAGGGCGGGGGGGCCACAATGAGCAGTTCTTC.

This clone appeared a few times. The CDR3: CAAQRGDTYEQYV. The CDR3 DNA follows: TGTGCCGCCCAGCGGGGAGATACCTACGAGCAGTACGTC. The chain joins TRBV6-5 to TRBJ2-7, with TRBD2 matching 7 bases. CDR3 length: 13 residues. V dropped 11 bases and J dropped 2; count of bases not matched to a gene: 9. Germline V gives CDR1 MNHEY, CDR2 SVGAGI.

This chain uses TRBV6-1 with TRBJ2-3, with 10 bases that match TRBD2. Trimming removed 2 bases from V and 7 bases from J; junction bases left unmatched: 15. The CDR3 sequence is 18 residues long. The germline CDR1 and CDR2 sequences are MNHNS and SASEGT. CDR3 in DNA: TGTGCCAGCAGTGAATTGGGGTTAGCGGGGGGCAGGAGCCATACGCAGTATTTT. This translates into CASSELGLAGGRSHTQYF.

The chain carries TRBV18 and TRBJ1-5; D not resolved. The V gene's germline CDR1 is KGHSH and CDR2 LQKENI. V shed 6 bases and J shed 0 bases, with 9 bases lying between them. There are 14 residues in the CDR3. Here the CDR3 DNA reads TGTGCCAGCTCGTCCTCTTATAGCAATCAGCCCCAGCATTTT. Its translation is CASSSSYSNQPQHF. The variable domain in full, completed from reference TRBV18 and TRBJ1-5, reads NAGVMQNPRHLVRRRGQEARLRCSPMKGHSHVYWYRQLPEEGLKFMVYLQKENIIDESGMPKERFSAEFPKEGPSILRIQQVVRGDSAAYFCASSSSYSNQPQHFGDGTRLSIL.

The chain couples TRBV9 to TRBJ2-4, with no clear D. Trimming cost V 2 bases and J 2 bases, with 5 bases left between them. The V gene's germline CDR1 is SGDLS and CDR2 YYNGEE. The length of the CDR3 is 13 residues. In DNA, the CDR3 is TGTGCCAGCAGCGTTTCCACCAAAAACATTCAGTACTTC. This encodes CASSVSTKNIQYF.

The chain joins TRBV5-6 to TRBJ1-2, with D perhaps matching TRBD1 (6 bases). Looked up from germline, CDR1 is SGHDT and CDR2 is YYEEEE. Trimming took off 0 bases at V and 11 bases at J, with 14 bases between the two ends. The CDR3 length is 13 residues. The CDR3 is CASSLAGTTIYTF. In nucleotides, the CDR3 is TGTGCCAGCAGCTTGGCCGGGACAACCATTTACACCTTC. The full variable domain, completed using reference TRBV5-6 and TRBJ1-2, is DAGVTQSPTHLIKTRGQQVTLRCSPKSGHDTVSWYQQALGQGPQFIFQYYEEEERQRGNFPDRFSGHQFPNYSSELNVNALLLGDSALYLCASSLAGTTIYTFGSGTRLTVV.

The chain links TRBV10-3 to TRBJ1-1; 12 bases fit TRBD1. The ends lost 4 bases at V and 6 bases at J; junction bases unmatched: 15. The CDR3 is 18 residues long. Germline CDR1 is ENHRY and CDR2 is SYGVKD. The CDR3 is CAISGRPGQGARRAEAFF. In DNA, the CDR3 is TGTGCCATCAGTGGTCGACCGGGACAGGGGGCTCGGAGGGCTGAAGCTTTCTTT.